One and the same sample provided the 22 T cell receptor beta chains below, sequenced in a study of blood T cell repertoires in COVID-19. The table came from immunoSEQ multiplex PCR; TCRdb's copy has only in-frame clones and leaves some out. The sample holds approximately 290,000 clones, about 85% seen once. Sequencing was carried out using peripheral blood. The receptor source for this set is a human donor with COVID-19, enrolled during active disease. The donor label of this sample is uncertain.

The J gene is TRBJ1-1, the V gene TRBV6-6; no reliable D call. There are 14 residues in the CDR3. Germline CDR1 and CDR2: MNHNY and SVGAGI (reference sequence). The V end lost 2 bases, the J end lost 7 bases, and 14 bases lay between the germline ends. The CDR3 DNA reads as TGTGCCAGCAGTTACGGCACGGGTTACGGTGAAGCTTTCTTT. Translation: CASSYGTGYGEAFF.

This clone was counted a few times. The chain couples TRBV5-1 to TRBJ2-7; 9 bases map to TRBD2. The CDR3 runs to 15 residues. Germline V CDR1 and CDR2: SGHRS, YFSETQ. The V and J ends lost 3 bases and 6 bases, in that order; junction bases with no gene match: 10. CDR3 DNA sequence: TGCGCCAGCAGCTCCCTTAGCGGGAGAGAGGGCGAGCAGTACTTC. Residues: CASSSLSGREGEQYF. Full variable domain (outside the CDR3, taken from reference TRBV5-1 and TRBJ2-7): KAGVTQTPRYLIKTRGQQVTLSCSPISGHRSVSWYQQTPGQGLQFLFEYFSETQRNKGNFPGRFSGRQFSNSRSEMNVSTLELGDSALYLCASSSLSGREGEQYFGPGTRLTVT.

This clone was found a few times. CDR3 residues: CASSPQGTALYGYTF. CDR3 in DNA: TGTGCCAGCTCACCGCAAGGGACTGCCCTTTATGGCTACACCTTC. The rearrangement uses TRBV18 and TRBJ1-2, with TRBD1 as a possible D gene (5 bases). This CDR3 comprises 15 residues. V was cut by 3 bases and J by 5 bases, with 16 bases left in between. From germline, CDR1 is KGHSH and CDR2 LQKENI.

The chain employs TRBV5-1 and TRBJ2-1; 8 bases agree with TRBD1. The germline CDR1 and CDR2 sequences are SGHRS and YFSETQ. This CDR3 is built from 16 residues. Losses at the gene ends were 2 bases for V and 7 bases for J; bases not matched to a gene: 11. The CDR3 DNA is TGCGCCAGCAGCTTAGGTGGACAGGGAGAATTAAATGAGCAGTTCTTC. Translation gives CASSLGGQGELNEQFF.

J is TRBJ1-1 and V is TRBV25-1; 10 bases are a match to TRBD1. Trimming cost V 4 bases and J 2 bases; bases outside gene matches: 1. This CDR3 has 14 amino acids. Germline V gene data show CDR1 as MGHDK and CDR2 as SYGVNS. CDR3 region: CASSGTGGNTEAFF. CDR3 DNA sequence: TGTGCCAGCAGTGGGACAGGGGGAAACACTGAAGCTTTCTTT.

V usage is TRBV6-6 and J usage is TRBJ1-2, with 8 bases that match TRBD1. CDR1 is MNHNY and CDR2 is SVGAGI in the germline V gene (reference sequence). CDR3 length: 14 amino acids. The V segment lost 6 bases and the J segment 6 bases; nucleotides outside the gene matches: 9. The CDR3 loop is CASRTSGQGDGYTF. The CDR3 DNA reads as TGTGCCAGCAGAACCTCAGGACAGGGAGATGGCTACACCTTC.

The rearrangement uses TRBV19 and TRBJ1-2, with TRBD1 matching 10 bases. CDR1 LNHDA and CDR2 SQIVND come from the germline V gene (reference sequence). Trimming cost V 7 bases and J 6 bases; bases outside gene matches: 8. This CDR3 has 14 amino acids. CDR3 nucleotide sequence: TGTGCCAGTAAAAGACAGGGGGCCGGACATGGCTACACCTTC. This gives the protein CASKRQGAGHGYTF. Full variable domain (rest looked up from reference TRBV19 and TRBJ1-2): DGGITQSPKYLFRKEGQNVTLSCEQNLNHDAMYWYRQDPGQGLRLIYYSQIVNDFQKGDIAEGYSVSREKKESFPLTVTSAQKNPTAFYLCASKRQGAGHGYTFGSGTRLTVV.

The chain uses TRBV24-1 and TRBJ2-3; 14 bases are a match to TRBD2. This CDR3 is 18 amino acids long. V shed 2 bases and J 5 bases; nucleotides not matched to a gene: 8. CDR1 is KGHDR and CDR2 is SFDVKD in the germline V gene. CDR3 sequence: CATSDSLGLAGEKDTQYF. In DNA form, the CDR3 reads TGTGCCACCAGTGATTCTCTGGGACTAGCGGGAGAGAAAGATACGCAGTATTTT.

CDR3 DNA: TGTGCCACCACAGGCCCCCCATTCTACGAGCAGTACTTC. Translating it yields CATTGPPFYEQYF. V usage is TRBV10-3 and J usage is TRBJ2-7; possibly TRBD1 for D (5 bases). Germline V CDR1 and CDR2: ENHRY, SYGVKD. This CDR3 has 13 amino acids. V was shortened by 10 bases and J by 3 bases, with 16 bases between the two germline ends.

V and J are TRBV7-2 and TRBJ2-1; possibly TRBD2 for D (7 bases). Germline assignment: CDR1 SGHTA and CDR2 FQGNSA. Trimming shortened V by 1 base and J by 9 bases, and 10 bases separated the two germline ends. CDR3 length equals 13 residues. The CDR3, as DNA: TGTGCCAGCAGCTTAGGCGGGGGCAGTGAGCAGTTCTTC. It translates to CASSLGGGSEQFF.

This chain uses TRBV3-1 (or the pseudogene TRBV3-2) with TRBJ1-6; D is ambiguous. The CDR3 sequence is 15 residues long. The germline V and J ends were trimmed by 1 base and 10 bases, with 14 bases remaining between them. Per the germline V gene, CDR1 is LGHDT and CDR2 is YNNKEL (reference sequence). CDR3 nucleotides: TGTGCCAGCAGCCAAGGGCGGATATCGAGGTCACCCCTCCACTTT. This codes for CASSQGRISRSPLHF.

CDR3 protein: CASSSEVAGYEQYF. The DNA of the CDR3 is TGTGCCAGCAGCTCAGAGGTGGCGGGCTACGAGCAGTACTTC. The chain couples TRBV11-2 to TRBJ2-7, with a tentative D call TRBD2 (5 bases). Trimming cost V 4 bases and J 3 bases, with 13 bases left between them. Germline V CDR1 and CDR2: SGHAT, FQNNGV. The CDR3 has 14 amino acids.

The rearrangement links TRBV19 to TRBJ1-4; a possible D gene is TRBD1 (6 bases). The CDR3 runs 13 residues. V was shortened by 10 bases and J by 8 bases, with 17 bases between the two germline ends. Germline V gene sequence: CDR1 LNHDA, CDR2 SQIVND (reference sequence). CDR3 nucleotide sequence: TGTGCCACAGCCCCAGACAGGAGGGAAAAACTGTTTTTT. This codes for CATAPDRREKLFF.

The J gene is TRBJ2-3, the V gene TRBV11-2; TRBD1 aligns across 8 bases. The germline gives CDR1 SGHAT, CDR2 FQNNGV. V was clipped by 3 bases and J by 1 base; unmatched bases: 3. This CDR3 spans 15 amino acids. The CDR3 is CASSFADRGTDTQYF. CDR3 in DNA: TGTGCCAGCAGCTTCGCGGACAGGGGCACAGATACGCAGTATTTT.

V is TRBV21-1 and J is TRBJ1-2; the table's D call of TRBD1 was not tested on the DNA. TRBV21-1 is assigned pseudogene status. The CDR3 totals 16 residues. The CDR3 here is CASSYPGTGFNYGYTF. CDR3 nucleotides: TGTGCCAGCAGCTACCCCGGGACAGGGTTTAACTATGGCTACACCTTC.

This rearrangement joins TRBV6-5 to TRBJ1-1; 10 nucleotides match TRBD1. Trimming took 5 bases from V and 4 from J; bases not matched to a gene: 4. The germline V gene encodes CDR1 MNHEY and CDR2 SVGAGI. The CDR3 length is 14 residues. Here the CDR3 DNA reads TGTGCCAGCAGTCGGCGGGACAGGGGCACTGAAGCTTTCTTT. It is translated as CASSRRDRGTEAFF.

This chain uses TRBV7-2 with TRBJ1-4; D gene unclear. Trimming removed 2 bases from V and 7 bases from J, with 14 bases in between. Germline V gives CDR1 SGHTA, CDR2 FQGNSA. The CDR3 spans 15 residues. The CDR3 coding sequence is TGTGCCAGCAGCTTACGGTTGGATGGAGCTGAAAAACTGTTTTTT. Translation gives CASSLRLDGAEKLFF.

CDR3 in DNA: TGTGCCAGCAGTCGATACCGGACAGGGGGTAACTATGGCTACACCTTC. Protein product: CASSRYRTGGNYGYTF. V usage is TRBV28 and J usage is TRBJ1-2, with 10 positions matching TRBD1. The V and J ends lost 5 bases and 1 base, in that order; junction bases with no gene match: 7. In germline, CDR1 is MDHEN, CDR2 SYDVKM. The CDR3 contains 16 residues.

The rearrangement joins TRBV30 to TRBJ2-7; maybe TRBD2 (5 bases). Germline-derived CDR1 and CDR2 are GTSNPN and SVGIG (reference sequence). V lost 3 bases to trimming and J lost 2 bases, with 11 bases between them. The CDR3 totals 13 residues. The CDR3 loop reads CAWRRAEAYEQYF. For the CDR3, the DNA is TGTGCCTGGAGAAGAGCGGAGGCCTACGAGCAGTACTTC.

The V and J genes are TRBV9 and TRBJ1-5, with no clear D. Trimming stripped 0 bases from V and 6 bases from J, with 10 bases between. The germline V gene has CDR1 SGDLS and CDR2 YYNGEE. The CDR3 consists of 14 residues. The CDR3 bases are TGTGCCAGCAGCGTAGACGGGAACGGTCAGCCCCAGCATTTT. Its translation is CASSVDGNGQPQHF.

The rearrangement joins TRBV27 to TRBJ1-5; D uncertain. Germline V gives CDR1 MNHEY, CDR2 SMNVEV (reference sequence). Trimming left V 6 bases short and J 1 base short, with 22 bases between. This CDR3 contains 18 residues. The CDR3 nucleotides are TGTGCCAGCAGCTTGAACGGAGAGAGGATTTGGAGCAATCAGCCCCAGCATTTT. Translated: CASSLNGERIWSNQPQHF.

V is TRBV7-8 and J is TRBJ2-2; 10 bases line up with TRBD2. CDR1 and CDR2 from the germline V gene are SGHVS and FQNEAQ. The J segment lost 1 base and the V segment lost 5 bases, leaving 10 bases of the junction unmatched. This CDR3 comprises 18 residues. DNA of the CDR3: TGTGCCAGCAGCCTTACTAGCGGGGCAGTAAGGAACACCGGGGAGCTGTTTTTT. This gives the protein CASSLTSGAVRNTGELFF.